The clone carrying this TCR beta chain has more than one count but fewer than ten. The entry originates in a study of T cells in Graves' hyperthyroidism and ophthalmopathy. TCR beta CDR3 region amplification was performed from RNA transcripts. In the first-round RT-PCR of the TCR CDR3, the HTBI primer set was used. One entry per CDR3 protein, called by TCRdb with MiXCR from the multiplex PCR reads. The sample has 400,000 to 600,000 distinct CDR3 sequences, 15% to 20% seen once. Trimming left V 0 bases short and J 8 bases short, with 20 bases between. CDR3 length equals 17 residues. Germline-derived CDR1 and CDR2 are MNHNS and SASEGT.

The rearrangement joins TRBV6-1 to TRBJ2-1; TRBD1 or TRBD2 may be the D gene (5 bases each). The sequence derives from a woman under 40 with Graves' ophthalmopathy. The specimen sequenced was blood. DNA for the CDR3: TGTGCCAGCAGTGAAGCGCTCGGAGGACTCAAAGGGGATGAGCAGTTCTTC. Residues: CASSEALGGLKGDEQFF.